This is a list of T cell receptor beta chains from one sample in a study of T cells after yellow fever vaccination. TCRdb called the 5' RACE reads again in MiXCR, with one record for every CDR3 protein. The sample consists of a few hundred thousand distinct CDR3 sequences, approximately 10% of them appearing once. The source material was PBMCs, sampled on the day of the first yellow fever vaccination. The receptors come from a man aged 18 to 30 who received the YFV17D yellow fever vaccine. The CDR3 runs from the conserved cysteine through the conserved F or W. The D gene is left open where the match is weak. Rows may omit the clone size; those that give it use once, few, many or a size class.

D gene	clone size	V gene	J gene	CDR3 protein	CDR3 DNA
-	few	TRBV6-1	TRBJ1-6	CASSLQGLWNSPLHF	TGTGCCAGCAGCCTCCAGGGTCTGTGGAATTCACCCCTCCACTTT
TRBD1	few	TRBV20-1	TRBJ1-1	CSALIGGTGDTEAFF	TGCAGTGCCCTAATTGGAGGGACAGGGGACACTGAAGCTTTCTTT
TRBD2	few	TRBV6-1	TRBJ2-3	CATSSGGALDTQYF	TGTGCCACCTCTAGCGGGGGGGCCTTAGATACGCAGTATTTT
-	few	TRBV2	TRBJ1-1	CASWAGNTEAFF	TGTGCCAGCTGGGCAGGGAACACTGAAGCTTTCTTT
TRBD2	-	TRBV28	TRBJ2-5	CASSFWAGAGGLTAQYF	TGTGCCAGCAGTTTCTGGGCCGGAGCGGGGGGCCTCACGGCCCAGTACTTC
-	many	TRBV5-5	TRBJ2-7	CASSSAPTEAYEQYF	TGTGCCAGCAGTTCGGCCCCCACGGAAGCCTACGAGCAGTACTTC
-	many	TRBV5-1	TRBJ1-1	CASSSQGGNTEAFF	TGCGCCAGCAGCTCACAGGGCGGGAACACTGAAGCTTTCTTT
TRBD1	-	TRBV9	TRBJ1-6	CASSVRDRDSPLHF	TGTGCCAGCAGCGTCCGGGACAGGGATTCACCCCTCCACTTT
-	-	TRBV6-2/TRBV6-3	TRBJ1-2	CASSYSGGSWRDGYTF	TGTGCCAGCAGTTACAGCGGCGGCAGTTGGAGGGATGGCTACACCTTC
-	few	TRBV11-3	TRBJ2-2	CASSFRGGTGELFF	TGTGCCAGCAGCTTCAGGGGGGGAACCGGGGAGCTGTTTTTT
-	few	TRBV20-1	TRBJ2-1	CSATGGTYNEQFF	TGCAGTGCTACTGGGGGGACATACAATGAGCAGTTCTTC